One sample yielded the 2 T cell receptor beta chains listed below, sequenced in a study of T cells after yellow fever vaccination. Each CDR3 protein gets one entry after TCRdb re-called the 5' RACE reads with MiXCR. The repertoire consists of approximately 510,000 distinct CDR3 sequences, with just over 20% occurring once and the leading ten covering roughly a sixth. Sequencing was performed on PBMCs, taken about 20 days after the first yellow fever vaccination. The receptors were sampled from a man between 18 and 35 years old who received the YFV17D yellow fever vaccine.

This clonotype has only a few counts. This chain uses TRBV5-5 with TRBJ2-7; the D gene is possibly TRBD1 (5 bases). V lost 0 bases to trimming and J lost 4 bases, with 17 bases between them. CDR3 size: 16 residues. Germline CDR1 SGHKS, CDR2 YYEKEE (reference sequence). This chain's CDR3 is CASSLGLAAGQYEQYF. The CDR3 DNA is TGTGCCAGCAGCTTGGGTTTGGCGGCAGGGCAATACGAGCAGTACTTC.

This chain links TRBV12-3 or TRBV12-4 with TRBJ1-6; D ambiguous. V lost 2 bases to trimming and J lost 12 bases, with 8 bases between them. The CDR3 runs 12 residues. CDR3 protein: CASSLKDGPLHF. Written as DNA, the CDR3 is TGTGCCAGCAGTTTAAAAGATGGACCCCTCCACTTT.